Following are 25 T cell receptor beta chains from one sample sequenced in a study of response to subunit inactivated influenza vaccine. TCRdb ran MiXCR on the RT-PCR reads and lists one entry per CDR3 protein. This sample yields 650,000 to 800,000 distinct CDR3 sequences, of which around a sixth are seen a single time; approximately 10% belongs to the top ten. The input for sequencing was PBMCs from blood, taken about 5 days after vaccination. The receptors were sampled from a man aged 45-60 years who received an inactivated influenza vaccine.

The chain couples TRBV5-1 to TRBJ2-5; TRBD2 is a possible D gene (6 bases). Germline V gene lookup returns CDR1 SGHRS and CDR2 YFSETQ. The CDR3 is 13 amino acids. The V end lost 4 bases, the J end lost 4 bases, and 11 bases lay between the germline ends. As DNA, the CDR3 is TGCGCCAGCAGCGCGGGGACGGGAGAGACCCAGTACTTC. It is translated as CASSAGTGETQYF.

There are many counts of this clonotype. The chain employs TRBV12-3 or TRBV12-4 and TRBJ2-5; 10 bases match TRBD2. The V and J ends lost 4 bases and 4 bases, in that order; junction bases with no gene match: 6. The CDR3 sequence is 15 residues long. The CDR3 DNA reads TGTGCCAGCAGTTATACTAGCGGGATTGGAGAGACCCAGTACTTC. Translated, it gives CASSYTSGIGETQYF.

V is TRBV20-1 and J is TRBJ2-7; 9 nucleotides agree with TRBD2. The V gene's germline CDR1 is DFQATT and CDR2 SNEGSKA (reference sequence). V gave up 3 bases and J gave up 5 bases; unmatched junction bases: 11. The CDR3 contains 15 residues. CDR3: CSASRGREGRDEQYF. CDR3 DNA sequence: TGCAGTGCTAGTAGGGGGCGGGAGGGCCGCGACGAGCAGTACTTC.

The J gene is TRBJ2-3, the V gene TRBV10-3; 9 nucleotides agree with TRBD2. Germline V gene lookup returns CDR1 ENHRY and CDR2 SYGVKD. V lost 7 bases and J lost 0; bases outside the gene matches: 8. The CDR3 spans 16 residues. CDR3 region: CAITGSSGASTDTQYF. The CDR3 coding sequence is TGTGCCATCACGGGGTCTAGCGGGGCTAGCACAGATACGCAGTATTTT.

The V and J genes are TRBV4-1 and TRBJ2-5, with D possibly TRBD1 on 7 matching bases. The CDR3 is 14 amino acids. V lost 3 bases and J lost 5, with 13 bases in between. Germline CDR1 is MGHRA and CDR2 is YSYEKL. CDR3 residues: CASSHYSGGETQYF. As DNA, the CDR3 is TGCGCCAGCAGCCACTATTCAGGGGGGGAGACCCAGTACTTC.

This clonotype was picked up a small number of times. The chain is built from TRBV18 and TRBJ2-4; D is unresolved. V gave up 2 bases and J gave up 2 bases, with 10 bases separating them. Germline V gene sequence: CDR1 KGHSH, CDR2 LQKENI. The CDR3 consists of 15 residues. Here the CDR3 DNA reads TGTGCCAGCTCACCAAGTCTCGGGTCCAAAAACATTCAGTACTTC. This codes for CASSPSLGSKNIQYF. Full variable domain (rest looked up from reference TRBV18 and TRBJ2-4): NAGVMQNPRHLVRRRGQEARLRCSPMKGHSHVYWYRQLPEEGLKFMVYLQKENIIDESGMPKERFSAEFPKEGPSILRIQQVVRGDSAAYFCASSPSLGSKNIQYFGAGTRLSVL.

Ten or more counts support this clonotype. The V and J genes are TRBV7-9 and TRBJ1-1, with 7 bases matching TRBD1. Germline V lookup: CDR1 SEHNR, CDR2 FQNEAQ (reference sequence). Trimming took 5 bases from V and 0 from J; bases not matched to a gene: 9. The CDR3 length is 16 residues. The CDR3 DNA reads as TGTGCCAGCAGCGACTATCTGGGACAGATGAACACTGAAGCTTTCTTT. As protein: CASSDYLGQMNTEAFF.

CDR3 protein: CASSLASSGPYGGYTF. CDR3 DNA sequence: TGTGCCAGCAGCTTAGCATCCTCAGGGCCCTATGGGGGCTACACCTTC. The chain joins TRBV7-2 to TRBJ1-2; D may be TRBD1 (5 bases). The germline V gene encodes CDR1 SGHTA and CDR2 FQGNSA. Trimming took 0 bases from V and 8 from J, leaving 19 bases between them. The CDR3 totals 16 residues.

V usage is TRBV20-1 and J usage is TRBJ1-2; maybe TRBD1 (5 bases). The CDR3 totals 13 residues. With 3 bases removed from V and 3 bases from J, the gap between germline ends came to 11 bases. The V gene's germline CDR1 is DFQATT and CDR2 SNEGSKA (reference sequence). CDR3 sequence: CSARNVGDYGYTF. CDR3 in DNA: TGCAGTGCTAGGAATGTGGGGGACTATGGCTACACCTTC.

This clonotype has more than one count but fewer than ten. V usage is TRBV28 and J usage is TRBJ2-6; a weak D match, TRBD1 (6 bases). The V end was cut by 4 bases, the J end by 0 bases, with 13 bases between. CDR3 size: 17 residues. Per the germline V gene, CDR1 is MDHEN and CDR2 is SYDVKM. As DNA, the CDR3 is TGTGCCAGCAGTTACAGGGTAGGCGGCTCTGGGGCCAACGTCCTGACTTTC. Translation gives CASSYRVGGSGANVLTF.

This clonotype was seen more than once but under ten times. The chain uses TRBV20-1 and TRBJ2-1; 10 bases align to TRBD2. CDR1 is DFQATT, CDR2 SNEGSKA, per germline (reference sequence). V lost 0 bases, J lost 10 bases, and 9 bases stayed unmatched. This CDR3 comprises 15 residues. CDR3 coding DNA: TGCAGTGCTAGAGATCTAAGCGGGAGGGCCGGGGAGCAGTTCTTC. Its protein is CSARDLSGRAGEQFF.

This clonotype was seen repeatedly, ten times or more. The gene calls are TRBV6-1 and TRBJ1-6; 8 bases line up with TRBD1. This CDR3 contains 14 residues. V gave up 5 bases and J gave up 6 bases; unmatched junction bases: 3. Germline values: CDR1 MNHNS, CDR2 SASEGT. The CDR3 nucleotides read TGTGCCAGCAGTCCGGACAGGGCTAATTCACCCCTCCACTTT. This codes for CASSPDRANSPLHF.

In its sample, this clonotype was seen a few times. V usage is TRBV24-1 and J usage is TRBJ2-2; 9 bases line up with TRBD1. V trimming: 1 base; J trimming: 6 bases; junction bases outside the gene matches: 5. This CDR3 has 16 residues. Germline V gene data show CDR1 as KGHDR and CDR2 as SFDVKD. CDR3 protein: CATSDLSQGAAGELFF. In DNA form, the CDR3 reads TGTGCCACCAGTGATTTATCACAGGGGGCCGCCGGGGAGCTGTTTTTT.

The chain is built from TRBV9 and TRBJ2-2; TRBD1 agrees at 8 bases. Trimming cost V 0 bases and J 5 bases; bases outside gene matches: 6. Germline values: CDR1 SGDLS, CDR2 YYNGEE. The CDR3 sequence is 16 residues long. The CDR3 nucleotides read TGTGCCAGCAGCGTAGGGACAGGGTATGATACCGGGGAGCTGTTTTTT. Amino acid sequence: CASSVGTGYDTGELFF.

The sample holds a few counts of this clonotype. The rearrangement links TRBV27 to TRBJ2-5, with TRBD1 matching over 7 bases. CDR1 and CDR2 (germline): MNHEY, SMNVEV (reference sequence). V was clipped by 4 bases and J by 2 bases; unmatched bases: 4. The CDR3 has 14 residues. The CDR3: CASSYRGVQETQYF. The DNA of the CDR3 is TGTGCCAGCAGTTACAGGGGCGTACAAGAGACCCAGTACTTC.

The CDR3 DNA reads as TGTGCCACCAGTGATCTAGCGGACCCGGTCTACGAGCAGTACTTC. Protein product: CATSDLADPVYEQYF. The rearrangement links TRBV24-1 to TRBJ2-7; 7 nucleotides line up with TRBD2. Germline V lookup: CDR1 KGHDR, CDR2 SFDVKD. This CDR3 is built from 15 residues. Unmatched junction bases numbered 7, after V lost 3 bases and J lost 3 bases.

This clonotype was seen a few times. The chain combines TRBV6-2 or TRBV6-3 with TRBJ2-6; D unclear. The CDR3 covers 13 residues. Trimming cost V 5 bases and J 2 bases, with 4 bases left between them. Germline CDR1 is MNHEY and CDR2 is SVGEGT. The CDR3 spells CASSQTGANVLTF. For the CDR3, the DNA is TGTGCCAGCAGTCAGACTGGGGCCAACGTCCTGACTTTC.

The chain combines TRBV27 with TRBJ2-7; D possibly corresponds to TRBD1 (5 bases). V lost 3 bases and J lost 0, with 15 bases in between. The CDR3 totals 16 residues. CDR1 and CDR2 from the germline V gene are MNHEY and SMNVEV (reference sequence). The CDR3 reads CASSFARPGSSYEQYF. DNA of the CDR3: TGTGCCAGCAGTTTTGCTAGGCCAGGGTCCTCCTACGAGCAGTACTTC.

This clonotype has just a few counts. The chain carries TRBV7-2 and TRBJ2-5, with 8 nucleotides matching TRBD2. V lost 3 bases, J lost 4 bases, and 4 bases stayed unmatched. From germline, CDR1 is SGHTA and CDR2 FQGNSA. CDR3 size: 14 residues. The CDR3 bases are TGTGCCAGCAGCTTTGGCGGGGGGCTAGAGACCCAGTACTTC. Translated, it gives CASSFGGGLETQYF.

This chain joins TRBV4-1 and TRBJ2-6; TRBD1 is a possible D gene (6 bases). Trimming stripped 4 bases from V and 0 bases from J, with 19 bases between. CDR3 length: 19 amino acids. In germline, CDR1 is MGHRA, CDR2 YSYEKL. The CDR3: CASSPLIQTGFSGANVLTF. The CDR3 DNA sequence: TGCGCCAGCAGCCCCTTAATTCAGACAGGCTTCTCTGGGGCCAACGTCCTGACTTTC.

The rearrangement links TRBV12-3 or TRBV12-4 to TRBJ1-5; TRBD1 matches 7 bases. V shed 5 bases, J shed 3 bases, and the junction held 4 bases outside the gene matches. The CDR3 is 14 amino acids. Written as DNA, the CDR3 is TGTGCCAGCAGTCTCCAGGGGGTCAATCAGCCCCAGCATTTT. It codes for CASSLQGVNQPQHF.

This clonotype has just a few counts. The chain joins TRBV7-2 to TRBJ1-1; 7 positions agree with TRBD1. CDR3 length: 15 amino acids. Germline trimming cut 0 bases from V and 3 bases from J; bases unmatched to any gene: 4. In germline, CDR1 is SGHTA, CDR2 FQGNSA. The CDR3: CASSLAGGAYTEAFF. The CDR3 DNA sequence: TGTGCCAGCAGCTTAGCAGGGGGCGCTTACACTGAAGCTTTCTTT. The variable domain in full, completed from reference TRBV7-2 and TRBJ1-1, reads GAGVSQSPSNKVTEKGKDVELRCDPISGHTALYWYRQSLGQGLEFLIYFQGNSAPDKSGLPSDRFSAERTGGSVSTLTIQRTQQEDSAVYLCASSLAGGAYTEAFFGQGTRLTVV.

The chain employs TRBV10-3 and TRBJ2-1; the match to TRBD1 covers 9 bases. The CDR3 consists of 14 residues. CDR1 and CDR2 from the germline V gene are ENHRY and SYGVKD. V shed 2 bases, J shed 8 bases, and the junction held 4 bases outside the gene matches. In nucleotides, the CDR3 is TGTGCCATCAGTGAGCGGGGACAGGGTTATGAGCAGTTCTTC. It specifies CAISERGQGYEQFF.

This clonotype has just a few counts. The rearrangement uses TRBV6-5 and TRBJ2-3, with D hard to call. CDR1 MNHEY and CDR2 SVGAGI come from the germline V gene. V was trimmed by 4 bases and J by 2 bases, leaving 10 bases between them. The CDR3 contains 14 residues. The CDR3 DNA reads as TGTGCCAGCAGTTTAAGCCAATCCACAGATACGCAGTATTTT. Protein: CASSLSQSTDTQYF.

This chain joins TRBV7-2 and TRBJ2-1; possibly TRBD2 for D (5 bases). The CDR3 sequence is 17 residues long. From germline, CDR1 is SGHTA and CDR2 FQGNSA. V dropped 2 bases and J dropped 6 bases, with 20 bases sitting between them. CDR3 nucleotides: TGTGCCAGCAGCTTACTTCAGAGGGTATCACCCCTCAATGAGCAGTTCTTC. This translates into CASSLLQRVSPLNEQFF.